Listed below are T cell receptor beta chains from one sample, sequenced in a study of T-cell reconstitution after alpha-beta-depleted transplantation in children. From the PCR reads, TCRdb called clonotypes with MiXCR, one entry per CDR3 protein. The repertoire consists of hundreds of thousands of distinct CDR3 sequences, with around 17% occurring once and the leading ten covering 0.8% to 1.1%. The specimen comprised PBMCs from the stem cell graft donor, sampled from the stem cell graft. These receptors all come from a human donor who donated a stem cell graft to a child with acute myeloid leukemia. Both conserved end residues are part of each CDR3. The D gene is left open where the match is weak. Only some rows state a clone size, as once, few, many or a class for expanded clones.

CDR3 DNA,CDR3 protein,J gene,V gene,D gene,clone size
TGTGCCAGCAGCTTACGGGCAGATAATGAGCAGTTCTTC,CASSLRADNEQFF,TRBJ2-1,TRBV7-9,-,few
TGCAGTGCGCAAGGGTTTGCGAACACTGAAGCTTTCTTT,CSAQGFANTEAFF,TRBJ1-1,TRBV20-1,-,many
TGCGCCAGCAGCTTGGATACTAGCCGGGAGACCCAGTACTTC,CASSLDTSRETQYF,TRBJ2-5,TRBV5-1,-,few
TGTGCCAGCTCGTCAGACGGCCGAACTAATGAAAAACTGTTTTTT,CASSSDGRTNEKLFF,TRBJ1-4,TRBV12-3/TRBV12-4,-,-
TGTGCCAGCAGCACGCCTCGGGGGACCTACAATGAGCAGTTCTTC,CASSTPRGTYNEQFF,TRBJ2-1,TRBV13,-,-
TGTGCCAGCAGCTTATTCCGGGGGACTAGGACCGGGGAGCTGTTTTTT,CASSLFRGTRTGELFF,TRBJ2-2,TRBV7-8,TRBD2,-
TGCAGTGCGCGGGGTGGGGGGCTCTCCTACAATGAGCAGTTCTTC,CSARGGGLSYNEQFF,TRBJ2-1,TRBV20-1,-,-
TGTGCCAGCAGCTTAGACAGCCAAAATCAGCCCCAGCATTTT,CASSLDSQNQPQHF,TRBJ1-5,TRBV5-8,-,many
TGTGCCAGCAGTGTTAGGACAGGAGATAATTCACCCCTCCACTTT,CASSVRTGDNSPLHF,TRBJ1-6,TRBV27,TRBD1,-
TGCAGTGCTAGTAGTCCCGGTAACACTGAAGCTTTCTTT,CSASSPGNTEAFF,TRBJ1-1,TRBV20-1,-,many
TGTGCCACCAGCAGACACATTACGGGGGGCACCTATGGCTACACCTTC,CATSRHITGGTYGYTF,TRBJ1-2,TRBV15,-,many
TGTGCCAGCAGCGCGTCCCCCGGGACTAGCGGGGGGGCGAATGAGCAGTTCTTC,CASSASPGTSGGANEQFF,TRBJ2-1,TRBV11-2,TRBD2,few
TGCGCCAGCAGCTGGGGGGGACTAGCTCGCGATGAGCAGTTCTTC,CASSWGGLARDEQFF,TRBJ2-1,TRBV5-1,TRBD2,many
TGCGCCAGCAGCTCCCAGGGAGGGGACACTGAAGCTTTCTTT,CASSSQGGDTEAFF,TRBJ1-1,TRBV5-1,-,few
TGTGCCGCACAAGGAGAGGGGCGCGCATACGAGCAGTACTTC,CAAQGEGRAYEQYF,TRBJ2-7,TRBV6-1,-,few
TGCGCCAGCAGCCGTTCGACAGGGTGGCAAGAGACCCAGTACTTC,CASSRSTGWQETQYF,TRBJ2-5,TRBV5-1,TRBD1,-
TGTGCCAGCAGTGAAGGCAGGGGGCATGAGACCCAGTACTTC,CASSEGRGHETQYF,TRBJ2-5,TRBV4-2,TRBD1,-
TGTGCCAGTCGGAAGGGGCAGACCGATCAGCCCCAGCATTTT,CASRKGQTDQPQHF,TRBJ1-5,TRBV6-5,-,many
TGTGCCAGCAGCCCTAACACAGGAACCGGGGAGCTGTTTTTT,CASSPNTGTGELFF,TRBJ2-2,TRBV7-8,-,few
TGCAGTGCTAGAGATCCTTCGCGCGGAGCTAACTATGGCTACACCTTC,CSARDPSRGANYGYTF,TRBJ1-2,TRBV20-1,-,few
TGTGCCAGCAGCTTAGCGAGCGGGGATCAACAGCCCCAGCATTTT,CASSLASGDQQPQHF,TRBJ1-5,TRBV7-2,-,many
TGTGCCAGCAGTAAGGACAGGGATCCCTATGGCTACACCTTC,CASSKDRDPYGYTF,TRBJ1-2,TRBV27,TRBD1,few
TGTGCCAGCAGCTTAGCGGTCTCCATTGAAGGGGAGCTGTCTTTT,CASSLAVSIEGELSF,TRBJ2-2,TRBV7-9,-,-
TGCAGTGCTAGAGACACAGGGGGCTCTGGGGCCAACGTCCTGACTTTC,CSARDTGGSGANVLTF,TRBJ2-6,TRBV20-1,TRBD1,few
TGCAGTGCCCCATTCGGGGCTGAAGCTTTCTTT,CSAPFGAEAFF,TRBJ1-1,TRBV20-1,-,many
TGCGCCAGCAGCTTGGTTACAGGTCTCGCTGAAGCTTTCTTT,CASSLVTGLAEAFF,TRBJ1-1,TRBV5-1,-,-
TGTGCCAGCAGACAAGGCAGCGGACTAGCGGCAACAGATACGCAGTATTTT,CASRQGSGLAATDTQYF,TRBJ2-3,TRBV9,TRBD2,-
TGTGCCAGCAGCCGAAATCAGGGCTCACCGGGCAGGGATTCACCCCTCCACTTT,CASSRNQGSPGRDSPLHF,TRBJ1-6,TRBV4-2,-,many
TGCAGCGCCTCGACGGGGGTTGATTATGGCTACACCTTC,CSASTGVDYGYTF,TRBJ1-2,TRBV29-1,-,many
TGTGCCACGACGTGGGGAATCAGCAATCAGCCCCAGCATTTT,CATTWGISNQPQHF,TRBJ1-5,TRBV28,-,-
TGCAGCGTTCTGACCGGGACAGCCTTCTATGGCTACACCTTC,CSVLTGTAFYGYTF,TRBJ1-2,TRBV29-1,TRBD1,-
TGCAGTGCTTCCAAGGAGGGGGGGCTCGAGCAGTACTTC,CSASKEGGLEQYF,TRBJ2-7,TRBV20-1,-,many
TGCAGTGCTCCGGACTGGATCTCTGGAAACACCATATATTTT,CSAPDWISGNTIYF,TRBJ1-3,TRBV20-1,-,many
TGTGCCAGCAGCTTCGTAAATAGCAATCAGCCCCAGCATTTT,CASSFVNSNQPQHF,TRBJ1-5,TRBV6-2/TRBV6-3,-,few
TGCAGTGCTAGACTCCGGGGACTAAAAAGCACAGATACGCAGTATTTT,CSARLRGLKSTDTQYF,TRBJ2-3,TRBV20-1,TRBD2,few
TGCAGTGAGGCGGGTAGCTCCTACAATGAGCAGTTCTTC,CSEAGSSYNEQFF,TRBJ2-1,TRBV20-1,-,many
TGTGCCAGCAGTTTACCGCCTCTCTATGTCTACACCTTC,CASSLPPLYVYTF,TRBJ1-2,TRBV7-2,-,-
TGTGCCAGCAGCTTAGCGCTTACCAACTCGGGGGCGAGCACAGATACGCAGTATTTT,CASSLALTNSGASTDTQYF,TRBJ2-3,TRBV11-1,-,few
TGTGCCAGCAGTGAAAACGGCCTCAATCAGCCCCAGCATTTT,CASSENGLNQPQHF,TRBJ1-5,TRBV6-1,-,few
TGCAGTGCTAGAGATCAAGAGACTGGGGGAAACATTCAGTACTTC,CSARDQETGGNIQYF,TRBJ2-4,TRBV20-1,-,many
TGTGCCAGCAGCTTTACAAACGGGGAGACCCAGTACTTC,CASSFTNGETQYF,TRBJ2-5,TRBV7-3,-,many
TGTGCCACCAGTGAAGGACGAAACCAAGAGACCCAGTACTTC,CATSEGRNQETQYF,TRBJ2-5,TRBV24-1,-,few
TGTGCCAGCAGCCCTCGAGGCACCGGGGAGCTGTTTTTT,CASSPRGTGELFF,TRBJ2-2,TRBV4-3,-,many
TGTGCCAGCAGACCACCATCCGACAGTTTAAATCAGCCCCAGCATTTT,CASRPPSDSLNQPQHF,TRBJ1-5,TRBV28,-,-
TGTGCCAGCAGCACTCAGACAGGGTTGGCCTACAATGAGCAGTTCTTC,CASSTQTGLAYNEQFF,TRBJ2-1,TRBV7-2,TRBD1,many
TGTGCCTGGAGTGGACAGGGGTATGAGCAGTTCTTC,CAWSGQGYEQFF,TRBJ2-1,TRBV30,TRBD1,many
TGCAGTGCTAGGTCTGGAAATGAGCAGTTCTTC,CSARSGNEQFF,TRBJ2-1,TRBV20-1,-,many
TGCAGTGCTAGGGGGGCGGTGCAGTACTTC,CSARGAVQYF,TRBJ2-7,TRBV20-1,-,many
TGTGCCAGCAGCGCGGGACAGGCAGCCTACGAGCAGTACTTC,CASSAGQAAYEQYF,TRBJ2-7,TRBV9,TRBD1,many
TGTGCCAGCAGCCTCACAGGGGTTGTGAAGGATGAAAAACTGTTTTTT,CASSLTGVVKDEKLFF,TRBJ1-4,TRBV7-7,TRBD1,-
TGTGCCACCAGCAGAGCGTCCTCCAATCAGCCCCAGCATTTT,CATSRASSNQPQHF,TRBJ1-5,TRBV15,-,-
TGCAGGACCTTTACAGCAAACTATGGCTACACCTTC,CRTFTANYGYTF,TRBJ1-2,TRBV29-1,-,many
TGTGCCAGCAGTTACTCGGCCGGGAACGACGAGCAGTACTTC,CASSYSAGNDEQYF,TRBJ2-7,TRBV6-5,-,few
TGCGCCAGCAGCACCGGAGGGGAAAAACTGTTTTTT,CASSTGGEKLFF,TRBJ1-4,TRBV5-1,-,few
TGTGCCAGCAGCAAAGGACAGGCCCTCCTCCACGAGCAGTACTTC,CASSKGQALLHEQYF,TRBJ2-7,TRBV21-1,-,-